These 14 T cell receptor beta chains came from one sample sequenced in a study of blood T cell repertoires in COVID-19. Clones were sequenced by immunoSEQ multiplex PCR, and TCRdb holds only the in-frame ones, with some missing. The table has under 25,000 clones, less than 75% seen once. Sequencing input: peripheral blood. These receptors came from a human donor in a cohort sampled during active or convalescent COVID-19.

The CDR3 region has the DNA TGTGCCAGCAGCCGTACAGGGTCCTCTGGAAACACCATATATTTT. Encoded protein: CASSRTGSSGNTIYF. The chain has TRBV14 and TRBJ1-3, with D maybe TRBD1 (6 bases). This CDR3 is 15 amino acids long. Germline V lookup: CDR1 SGHDN, CDR2 FVKESK. Trimming shortened V by 4 bases and J by 0 bases, and 10 bases separated the two germline ends.

This chain uses TRBV5-4 with TRBJ2-3; TRBD1 is a possible D gene (5 bases). Deletions cut 4 bases from V and 1 base from J, with 13 bases between. CDR3 length equals 15 residues. Per germline, CDR1 SGHNT and CDR2 YYREEE (reference sequence). In nucleotides, the CDR3 is TGTGCCAGCAGCCCGAGTCCAGGGCGCACAGATACGCAGTATTTT. The encoded protein is CASSPSPGRTDTQYF.

This chain links TRBV5-6 with TRBJ2-7; 12 nucleotides match TRBD1. CDR1 and CDR2 from the germline V gene are SGHDT and YYEEEE. This CDR3 has 16 amino acids. V dropped 5 bases and J dropped 2; count of bases not matched to a gene: 8. Here the CDR3 DNA reads TGTGCCAGCAGTCTATTGGGACAGGGGGCACCCTACGAGCAGTACTTC. Its translation: CASSLLGQGAPYEQYF.

The rearrangement uses TRBV13 and TRBJ2-2; 12 nucleotides line up with TRBD2. Germline V gene sequence: CDR1 PRHDT, CDR2 FYEKMQ (reference sequence). This CDR3 region has 17 residues. The trim removed 4 bases at V and 1 base at J, leaving 4 bases unmatched. CDR3 sequence reads: CASSSMTSGGNTGELFF. In DNA form, the CDR3 reads TGTGCCAGCAGCTCCATGACTAGCGGGGGGAACACCGGGGAGCTGTTTTTT.

The chain carries TRBV18 and TRBJ2-3; D ambiguous. The germline CDR1 and CDR2 sequences are KGHSH and LQKENI. Trimming pared 5 bases from V and 2 bases from J, leaving 8 bases between. There are 13 residues in the CDR3. CDR3 sequence reads: CASSTLITDTQYF. The CDR3 bases are TGTGCCAGCTCAACCCTAATCACAGATACGCAGTATTTT. Filled out from reference TRBV18 and TRBJ2-3, the complete variable domain reads NAGVMQNPRHLVRRRGQEARLRCSPMKGHSHVYWYRQLPEEGLKFMVYLQKENIIDESGMPKERFSAEFPKEGPSILRIQQVVRGDSAAYFCASSTLITDTQYFGPGTRLTVL.

This clone was recorded once. This chain joins TRBV6-6 and TRBJ2-1; D may be TRBD2 (7 bases). The CDR3 spans 15 residues. Trimming pared 2 bases from V and 7 bases from J, leaving 15 bases between. Germline V CDR1 and CDR2: MNHNY, SVGAGI (reference sequence). Written as DNA, the CDR3 is TGTGCCAGCAGTTACGGGGGGGCATGGTATAATGAGCAGTTCTTC. Its translation is CASSYGGAWYNEQFF.

V is TRBV7-8 and J is TRBJ1-6; 7 bases are a match to TRBD1. CDR3 length equals 15 residues. Unmatched junction bases numbered 5, after V lost 4 bases and J lost 5 bases. The germline CDR1 and CDR2 sequences are SGHVS and FQNEAQ. This CDR3 reads CASSSQGTDNSPLHF. CDR3 nucleotides: TGTGCCAGCAGCTCACAAGGGACAGATAATTCACCCCTCCACTTT.

The rearrangement joins TRBV7-2 to TRBJ1-5, with D perhaps TRBD1 (6 bases). This CDR3 comprises 16 residues. The V end lost 3 bases, the J end lost 7 bases, and 19 bases lay between the germline ends. Germline CDR1 SGHTA, CDR2 FQGNSA. The CDR3 DNA is TGTGCCAGCAGCTTGGGGGGCGGGGGGCGCCAACAGCCCCAGCATTTT. Amino acid sequence: CASSLGGGGRQQPQHF.

The V and J genes are TRBV24-1 and TRBJ2-7; TRBD1 aligns across 8 bases. The CDR3 contains 15 residues. The V gene end was trimmed by 3 bases and the J gene end by 3 bases; junction bases not matched to a gene: 6. Germline CDR1 reads KGHDR; CDR2 reads SFDVKD. The CDR3 is CATSDPGQGLYEQYF. CDR3 coding DNA: TGTGCCACCAGTGATCCCGGACAGGGTCTCTACGAGCAGTACTTC.

This clone was seen a handful of times. J is TRBJ2-1 and V is TRBV5-1, with TRBD2 matching over 11 bases. Trimming cost V 4 bases and J 6 bases; bases outside gene matches: 9. The CDR3 loop spans 16 amino acids. CDR1 and CDR2 (germline): SGHRS, YFSETQ. CDR3 protein: CASSIGTSGLGNEQFF. The DNA for the CDR3 is TGCGCCAGCAGCATCGGGACTAGCGGCCTAGGCAATGAGCAGTTCTTC.

The chain links TRBV11-2 to TRBJ1-2; weak D call: TRBD1 (5 bases). Trimming took 3 bases from V and 4 from J, leaving 9 bases between them. Germline V gives CDR1 SGHAT, CDR2 FQNNGV. This CDR3 contains 13 residues. CDR3 region: CASSFDRGYGYTF. The CDR3 DNA sequence: TGTGCCAGCAGCTTTGACAGAGGCTATGGCTACACCTTC.

The chain uses TRBV2 and TRBJ1-1; D gene ambiguous. V was pared by 7 bases and J by 10 bases, with 13 bases between. Germline lookup yields CDR1 SNHLY and CDR2 FYNNEI. The CDR3 has 11 residues. The CDR3: CASKARVIAFF. The CDR3 DNA follows: TGTGCCAGCAAAGCACGGGTTATAGCTTTCTTT. The full variable domain, with the rest looked up from reference TRBV2 and TRBJ1-1, is EPEVTQTPSHQVTQMGQEVILRCVPISNHLYFYWYRQILGQKVEFLVSFYNNEISEKSEIFDDQFSVERPDGSNFTLKIRSTKLEDSAMYFCASKARVIAFFGQGTRLTVV.

The V gene is TRBV29-1, the J gene TRBJ1-2; 8 nucleotides match TRBD1. The CDR3 has 13 amino acids. V was clipped by 3 bases and J by 7 bases; unmatched bases: 7. CDR1 is SQVTM and CDR2 is ANQGSEA in the germline V gene. The CDR3 DNA sequence: TGCAGCGTTGATACAGACAGGGGCCGTGGCTACACCTTC. Protein product: CSVDTDRGRGYTF.

The chain uses TRBV7-9 and TRBJ1-4; D ambiguous. CDR1 is SEHNR and CDR2 is FQNEAQ in the germline V gene (reference sequence). Trimming pared 3 bases from V and 0 bases from J, leaving 5 bases between. This CDR3 contains 14 residues. CDR3 amino acids: CASSLLATNEKLFF. Written as DNA, the CDR3 is TGTGCCAGCAGCTTGCTAGCAACTAATGAAAAACTGTTTTTT.